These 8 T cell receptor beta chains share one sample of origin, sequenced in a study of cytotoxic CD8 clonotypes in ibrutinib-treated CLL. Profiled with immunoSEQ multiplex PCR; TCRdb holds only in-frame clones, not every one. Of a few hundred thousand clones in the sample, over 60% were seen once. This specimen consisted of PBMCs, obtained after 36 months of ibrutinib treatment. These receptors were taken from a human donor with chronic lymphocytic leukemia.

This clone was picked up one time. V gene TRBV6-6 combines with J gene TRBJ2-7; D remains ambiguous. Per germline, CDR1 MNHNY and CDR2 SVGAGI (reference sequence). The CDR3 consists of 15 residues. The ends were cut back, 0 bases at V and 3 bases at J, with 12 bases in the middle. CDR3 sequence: CASSYSTPGYYEQYF. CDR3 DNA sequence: TGTGCCAGCAGTTACTCGACACCCGGATACTACGAGCAGTACTTC.

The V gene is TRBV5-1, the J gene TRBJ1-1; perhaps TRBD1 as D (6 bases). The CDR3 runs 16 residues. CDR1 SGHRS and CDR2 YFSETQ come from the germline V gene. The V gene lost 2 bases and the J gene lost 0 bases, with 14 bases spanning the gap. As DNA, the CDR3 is TGCGCCAGCAGCTTTGACAGGCGGGGGCTGAACACTGAAGCTTTCTTT. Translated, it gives CASSFDRRGLNTEAFF.

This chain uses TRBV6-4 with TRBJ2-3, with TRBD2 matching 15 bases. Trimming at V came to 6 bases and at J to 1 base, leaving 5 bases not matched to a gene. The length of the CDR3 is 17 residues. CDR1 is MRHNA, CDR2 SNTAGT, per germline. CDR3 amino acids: CASSGLAGGQGTDTQYF. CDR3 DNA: TGTGCCAGCAGCGGACTAGCGGGGGGGCAGGGCACAGATACGCAGTATTTT.

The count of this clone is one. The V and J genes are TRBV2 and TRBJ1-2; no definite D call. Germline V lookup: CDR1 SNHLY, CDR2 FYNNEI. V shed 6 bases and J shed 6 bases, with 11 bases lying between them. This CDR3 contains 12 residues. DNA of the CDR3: TGTGCCAGCAGGACCGCAAGTGATGGCTACACCTTC. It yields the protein CASRTASDGYTF.

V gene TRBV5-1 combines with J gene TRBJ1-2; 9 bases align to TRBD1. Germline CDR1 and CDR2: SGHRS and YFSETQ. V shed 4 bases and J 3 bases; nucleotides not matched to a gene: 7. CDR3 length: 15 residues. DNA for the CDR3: TGCGCCAGCAGCCCCGGGGACAGGGATTACTATGGCTACACCTTC. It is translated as CASSPGDRDYYGYTF.

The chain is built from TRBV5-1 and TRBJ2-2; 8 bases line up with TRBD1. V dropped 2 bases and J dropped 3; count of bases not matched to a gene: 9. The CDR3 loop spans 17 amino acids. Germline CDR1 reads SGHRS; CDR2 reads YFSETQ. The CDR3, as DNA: TGCGCCAGCAGCTTCTATGCCGGGACAGGACACACCGGGGAGCTGTTTTTT. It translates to CASSFYAGTGHTGELFF.

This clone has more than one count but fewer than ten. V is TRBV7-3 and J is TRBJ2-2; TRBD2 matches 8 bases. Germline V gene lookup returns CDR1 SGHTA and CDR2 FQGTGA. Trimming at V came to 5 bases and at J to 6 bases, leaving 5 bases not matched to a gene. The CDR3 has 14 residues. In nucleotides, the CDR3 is TGTGCCAGCAGCAGCTCGACTAGCGCCGGGGAGCTGTTTTTT. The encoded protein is CASSSSTSAGELFF.

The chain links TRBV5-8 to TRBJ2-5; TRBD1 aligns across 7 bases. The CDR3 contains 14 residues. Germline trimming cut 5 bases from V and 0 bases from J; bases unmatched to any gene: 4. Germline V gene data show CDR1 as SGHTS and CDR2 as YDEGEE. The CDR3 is CASRGQLYQETQYF. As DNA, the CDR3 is TGTGCCAGCAGGGGACAGCTTTACCAAGAGACCCAGTACTTC.